This T cell receptor beta chain was recovered during a study of cytomegalovirus exposure and HLA in healthy donors (dated by TCRdb to about 2017). With regard to the full study: In an earlier analysis of several hundred of the donors, roughly 300 Gb of sequence data and 120 million or so unique TCR beta sequences from 150 million to 200 million T cells were reported. Rather than using new phenotypic data, the later analysis identified candidate immune exposures from TCR beta sequences and from how often those sequences occurred across donors. On average, around 240,000 unique TCR beta nucleotide sequences were sequenced per donor among about 400 genotyped donors of the cohort, with 15% to 20% of those sequences being non-productive. Of the approximately 400 genotyped donors, approximately 82% fell in the genetic ancestry cluster associated with self-reported Caucasian donors. Typing coverage differed by locus: A, B, C, DRB1 and DQB1 were typed in roughly 620-630 donors, DQA1 in roughly 500, DPA1 in over 600, and DPB1 in 400 to 490. Class I and class II HLA loci were covered by the typing at four-digit resolution. A later analysis re-examined previously published TCR beta repertoires from 500 to 700 donors and added high-resolution HLA genotyping to investigate patterns of TCR occurrence. The study aimed to test whether cataloging public T cell receptors could reveal signatures of past pathogen exposure. Genome-wide SNP genotypes for about 60% of the roughly 700 donors were used in a later genetic analysis, which treated that subset as a discovery cohort. Because of strong linkage in the cohort, a handful of DR-DQ haplotypes were treated as single units for association and clustering. Donor age, sex, ethnicity and CMV serostatus were collected together with the repertoire data. An early release covering 550 to 650 HLA-typed donors comprised 250 to 350 gigabases of sequencing data and around 85 million unique TCR sequences. An earlier analysis of around 540 of the donors applied high-throughput TCR beta sequencing to assess whether each TCR beta V gene segment acted as functional or pseudogenic. Using immunosequencing, the study profiled T cell repertoires from 666 subjects and related those repertoires to cytomegalovirus serostatus. To predict cytomegalovirus infection status, the study combined high-throughput TCR immunosequencing, statistical association of individual TCRs with disease status, and machine learning. Every repertoire in the discovery cohort had been generated on one and the same sequencing platform. Along with the roughly 700-subject first cohort, a separate validation cohort of over 90 different subjects was used.

V sheds 2 bases and J sheds 1 base, leaving 8 bases between their ends. The germline V gene encodes CDR1 KGHSH and CDR2 LQKENI. The CDR3 holds 14 amino acids from the cysteine to the phenylalanine. CDR3 DNA only is kept here, 42 bases in frame from base 1. The investigation overall reported the following: Strong co-occurrence of HLA alleles, especially DR and DQ, made assigning TCR associations to individual alleles difficult. Because counts were too low, some 17 rarely observed V segments, including chromosome 9 orphons, were left out of the earlier analysis of about 620 of the donors. Linkage disequilibrium might explain the correlated functional status among segregating V segments, but an unknown experimental factor could not be excluded. An association between a missense DCLRE1C variant and V-gene and J-gene trimming of TCR beta chains was found in a later genetic analysis and replicated in an independent cohort. In this cohort, only TCR beta chains were sequenced, and detectable features were limited by the absence of alpha or paired-chain data. Some IMGT-functional V segments, including TRBV6-2 and TRBV6-3, could not be told apart with the 87-base-pair reads, so those segments were excluded. A later analysis associated around 16,000 TCR beta sequences with specific HLA alleles at a false discovery rate of 0.05. Most TCR sequences were observed very rarely across donors, whereas some public TCRs were present in many individuals. For the cohort, immune exposure information was limited to CMV serostatus. According to the authors, the approach could potentially be generalized to other disease states and immunological phenotypes. The study listed 164 TCR beta chains as associated with cytomegalovirus. In vitro tests confirmed that a few of the cytomegalovirus-associated TCR beta chains recognize cytomegalovirus antigens. A later analysis reported that several top co-occurrence clusters appeared linked to parvovirus B19, influenza, CMV and Epstein-Barr virus. Because HLA typing was unavailable for some donors at each locus, only the typed subset was used in association tests. In a later analysis, HLA-associated TCR beta chains were found to be more clonally expanded and to have lower generation probabilities than equally common non-associated chains. A cluster of highly shared sequence variants was judged likely to be a technical artifact of the sequencing pipeline. Broadly in line with IMGT annotations, most TCR beta V segments showed up in productive rearrangements about 90% or about 30% of the time in an earlier analysis of about 500 of the donors. In a later analysis, the rate of TCR association differed among HLA loci, with DRB1 alleles having the most associated TCRs and HLA-C alleles having the fewest. Cytomegalovirus status was reported to be diagnosed by the classifier with high specificity and sensitivity in both the original and validation cohorts. Compared with the 666-donor mean, donors in an Asian-associated ancestry cluster had fewer N-insertions in productive TCRs, according to a later genetic analysis. According to a later analysis, most CMV-associated TCR beta chains appeared to be HLA-restricted, and the HLA associations seemed to be driven largely by CMV exposure. A further reported finding was that TCR beta sequences accurately predicted the HLA-A and HLA-B alleles for most subjects in the first cohort. The presence/absence analyses assumed that sequencing depth was roughly uniform across donors, and that assumption may not be true.

Library method: the immunoSEQ multiplex PCR assay. For the multiplex PCR, a mixture combining 60 forward primers for TCR Vbeta segments and 13 reverse primers for TCR Jbeta segments was used. A multiplex PCR assay on genomic DNA amplified the CDR3 region of rearranged TCR beta genes. Amplified TCR beta libraries were sequenced as 87-base-pair reads on the Illumina HiSeq System. The authors processed their data as follows. A later analysis tallied 75 million to 95 million unique TCR beta chains across the approximately 670 repertoires, and around 10 million of those chains were shared by two or more donors. To remove PCR and sequencing errors, raw reads were error-corrected and collapsed into unique sequences using a nearest-neighbor algorithm that merged closely related sequences. V, D and J gene segments were assigned by aligning CDR3 sequences to IMGT reference sequences. Each retained sequence needed at least a six-nucleotide match to both a V gene segment and a J gene segment. Rearrangements were called productive when the CDR3 lacked stop codons and stayed in frame with V and J; all others were non-productive. CDR3 was defined by IMGT convention, running from the second conserved V-encoded cysteine to the conserved J-encoded phenylalanine. Sequences without an unambiguous match to a single V gene segment were excluded from the earlier analysis of several hundred of the donors. An earlier analysis of 450 to 650 of the donors called V segments functional above 56.7% productive rearrangements and segregating when the between-donor standard deviation exceeded 5%. A statistical classification framework was built for diagnosing cytomegalovirus status from the catalog of TCR beta chain sequences. In a later analysis, V and J genes were assigned by comparing TCR nucleotide sequences against IMGT/GENE-DB human TR gene sequences. Using the TCRdist pipeline, a later analysis assigned CDR3 sequences along with most-parsimonious VDJ recombination scenarios. A later analysis defined each TCR beta chain by its CDR3 amino acid sequence plus V-gene family, and excluded reads lacking a unique V-gene family. In a later analysis, nearly 600 highly shared, low-generation-probability nucleotide sequences were removed to address suspected cross-contamination and a sequencing artifact. In a later analysis, a clonal expansion index was calculated for each public chain from normalized within-repertoire ranks of inferred template counts. In a later analysis, generation probabilities were computed using a VDJ recombination model fitted to out-of-frame rearrangements, and the results were checked against IGoR. A later analysis scored TCR-TCR, TCR-HLA and TCR-CMV co-occurrence with hypergeometric tests, applying a repertoire-size bias correction to TCR pairs. In a later analysis, false discovery rates were estimated by permuting HLA or CMV assignments 20 times. A later analysis grouped co-occurring TCRs with DBSCAN, adding TCRdist sequence similarity when clustering within HLA-allele-positive subsets. Co-occurrence clustering excluded repertoires with fewer than 30,000 or more than 120,000 public chains, plus five with anomalous nucleotide sharing. The immuneACCESS repertoire file appears here via TCRdb, limited to in-frame rearrangements. These files lack a portion of the clones; in checked studies, under half of the deficit traces to unresolved V genes, and the cause of the others is not known. Clone size and V and J calls were adopted from that table, with D and trimming inferred from the DNA. This sample's table contains 100,000 to 150,000 clones. The ten largest account for roughly 0.94% of the sample.

Notes on this clone: Its antigen is currently not known.

The cohort comprised 666 healthy bone marrow donors. Cohort members were all nominally healthy when sampled, although unrecorded immune exposures were likely present. The donor was CMV seronegative and belonged to the group of more than 300 seronegative cohort members. A peripheral blood sample was provided by each donor, and peripheral blood mononuclear cells were used for TCR beta sequencing. The Qiagen DNeasy Blood Extraction Kit was used to extract genomic DNA from the blood cell samples. Sequencing was done on a sample of PBMCs. This sequence was found in a man younger than 35 in good health and CMV-seronegative. The rearrangement combines TRBV18 with TRBJ1-1, with the D segment identity uncertain. The DNA sequence is TGTGCCAGCTCACCAAACAGTCCGAACACTGAAGCTTTCTTT. Its protein product is CASSPNSPNTEAFF.